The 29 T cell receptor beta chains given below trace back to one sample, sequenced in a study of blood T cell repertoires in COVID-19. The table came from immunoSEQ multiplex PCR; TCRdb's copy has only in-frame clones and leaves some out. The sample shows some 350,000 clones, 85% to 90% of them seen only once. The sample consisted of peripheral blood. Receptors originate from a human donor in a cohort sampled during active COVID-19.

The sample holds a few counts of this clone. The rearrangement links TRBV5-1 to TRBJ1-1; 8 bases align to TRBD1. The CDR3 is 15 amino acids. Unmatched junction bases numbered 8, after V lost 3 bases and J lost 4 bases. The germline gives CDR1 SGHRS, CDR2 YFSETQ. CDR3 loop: CASSSGGGWGTEAFF. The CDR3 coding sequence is TGCGCCAGCAGCTCAGGGGGCGGGTGGGGCACTGAAGCTTTCTTT.

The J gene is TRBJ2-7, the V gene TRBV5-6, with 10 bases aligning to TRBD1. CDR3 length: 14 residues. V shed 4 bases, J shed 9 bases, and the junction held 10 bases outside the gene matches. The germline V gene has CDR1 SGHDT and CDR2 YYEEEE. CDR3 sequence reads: CASSLGQGEVGQYF. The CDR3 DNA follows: TGTGCCAGCAGCCTAGGACAGGGGGAGGTGGGGCAGTACTTC.

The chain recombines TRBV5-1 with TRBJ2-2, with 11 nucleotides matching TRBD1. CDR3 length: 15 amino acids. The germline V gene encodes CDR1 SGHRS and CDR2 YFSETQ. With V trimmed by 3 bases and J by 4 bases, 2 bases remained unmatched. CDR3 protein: CASSSGTGGTGELFF. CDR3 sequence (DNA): TGCGCCAGCAGCTCCGGGACAGGGGGCACCGGGGAGCTGTTTTTT.

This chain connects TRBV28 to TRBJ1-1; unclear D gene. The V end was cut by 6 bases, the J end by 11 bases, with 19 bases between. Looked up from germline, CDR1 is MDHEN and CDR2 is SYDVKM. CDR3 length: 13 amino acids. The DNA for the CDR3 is TGTGCCAGCAGCCCGGACCGTCGGGGTGGGGCTTTCTTT. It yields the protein CASSPDRRGGAFF.

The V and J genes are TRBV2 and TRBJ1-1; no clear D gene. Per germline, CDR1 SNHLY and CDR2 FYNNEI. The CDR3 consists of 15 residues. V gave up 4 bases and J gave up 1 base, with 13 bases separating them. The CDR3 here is CASSVVSSENTEAFF. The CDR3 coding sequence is TGTGCCAGCAGTGTAGTGAGCAGCGAGAACACTGAAGCTTTCTTT.

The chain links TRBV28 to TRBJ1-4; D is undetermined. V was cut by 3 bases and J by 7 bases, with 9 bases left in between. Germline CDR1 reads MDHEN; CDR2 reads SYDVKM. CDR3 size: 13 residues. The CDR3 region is CASSLGASEKLFF. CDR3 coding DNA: TGTGCCAGCAGTTTGGGAGCGAGTGAAAAACTGTTTTTT.

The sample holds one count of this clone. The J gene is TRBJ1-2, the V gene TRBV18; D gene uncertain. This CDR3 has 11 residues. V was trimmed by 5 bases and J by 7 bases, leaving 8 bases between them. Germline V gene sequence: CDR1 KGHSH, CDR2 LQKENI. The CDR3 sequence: CASSDTSGYTF. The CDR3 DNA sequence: TGTGCCAGCTCAGACACGTCTGGCTACACCTTC.

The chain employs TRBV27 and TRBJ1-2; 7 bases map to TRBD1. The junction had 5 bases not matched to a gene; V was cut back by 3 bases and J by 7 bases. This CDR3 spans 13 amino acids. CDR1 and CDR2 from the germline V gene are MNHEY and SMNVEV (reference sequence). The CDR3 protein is CASSFGQGVGYTF. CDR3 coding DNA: TGTGCCAGCAGTTTCGGGCAGGGGGTTGGCTACACCTTC.

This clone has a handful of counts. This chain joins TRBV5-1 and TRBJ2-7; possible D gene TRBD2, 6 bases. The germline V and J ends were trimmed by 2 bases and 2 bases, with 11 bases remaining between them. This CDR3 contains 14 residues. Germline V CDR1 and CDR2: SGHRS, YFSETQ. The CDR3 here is CASSFAGPAYEQYF. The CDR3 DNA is TGCGCCAGCAGCTTCGCGGGGCCCGCCTACGAGCAGTACTTC.

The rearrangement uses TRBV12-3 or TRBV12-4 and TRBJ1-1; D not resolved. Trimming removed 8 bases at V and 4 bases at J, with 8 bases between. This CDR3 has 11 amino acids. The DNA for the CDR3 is TGTGCCAGCGGTCGGGGCACTGAAGCTTTCTTT. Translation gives CASGRGTEAFF.

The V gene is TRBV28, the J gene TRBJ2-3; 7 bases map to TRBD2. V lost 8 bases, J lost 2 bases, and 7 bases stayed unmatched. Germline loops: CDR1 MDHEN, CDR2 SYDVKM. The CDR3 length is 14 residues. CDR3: CASAGRENTDTQYF. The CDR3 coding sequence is TGTGCCAGCGCAGGGCGGGAGAACACAGATACGCAGTATTTT.

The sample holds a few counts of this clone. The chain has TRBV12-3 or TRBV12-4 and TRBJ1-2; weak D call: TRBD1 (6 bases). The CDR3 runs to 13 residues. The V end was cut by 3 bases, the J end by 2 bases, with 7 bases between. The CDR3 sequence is CASSLGANYGYTF. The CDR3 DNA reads TGTGCCAGCAGTTTGGGGGCGAACTATGGCTACACCTTC.

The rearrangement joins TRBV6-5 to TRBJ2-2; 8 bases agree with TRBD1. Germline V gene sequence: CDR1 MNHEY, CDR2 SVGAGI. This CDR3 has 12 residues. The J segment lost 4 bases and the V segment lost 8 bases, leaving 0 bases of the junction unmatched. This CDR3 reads CASDRGTGELFF. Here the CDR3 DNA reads TGTGCCAGCGACAGGGGCACCGGGGAGCTGTTTTTT.

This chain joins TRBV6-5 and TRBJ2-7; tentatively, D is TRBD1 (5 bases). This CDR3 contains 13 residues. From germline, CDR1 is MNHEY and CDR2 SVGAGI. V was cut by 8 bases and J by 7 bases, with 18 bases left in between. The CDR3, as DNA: TGTGCCAGCCAACCGACAGTCTTCTCAGAGCAGTACTTC. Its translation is CASQPTVFSEQYF.

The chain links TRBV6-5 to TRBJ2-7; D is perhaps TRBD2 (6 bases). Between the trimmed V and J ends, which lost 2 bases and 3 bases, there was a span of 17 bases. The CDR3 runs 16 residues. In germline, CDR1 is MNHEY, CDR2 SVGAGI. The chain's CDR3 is CASSYGGSRSDYEQYF. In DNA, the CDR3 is TGTGCCAGCAGTTACGGAGGGTCTCGGTCGGACTACGAGCAGTACTTC.

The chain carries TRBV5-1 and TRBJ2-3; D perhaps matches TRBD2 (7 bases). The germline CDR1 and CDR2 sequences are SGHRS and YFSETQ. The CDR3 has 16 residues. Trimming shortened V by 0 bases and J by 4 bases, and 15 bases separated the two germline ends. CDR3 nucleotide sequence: TGCGCCAGCAGCTTGGACACCGGGGGGCTCTCAGATACGCAGTATTTT. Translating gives CASSLDTGGLSDTQYF.

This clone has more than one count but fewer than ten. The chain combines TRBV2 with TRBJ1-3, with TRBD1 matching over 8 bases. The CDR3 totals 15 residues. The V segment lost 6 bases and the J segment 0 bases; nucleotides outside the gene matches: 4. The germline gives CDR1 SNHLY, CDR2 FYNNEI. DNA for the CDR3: TGTGCCAGCAGGTGGACAGGGAGCTCTGGAAACACCATATATTTT. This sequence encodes CASRWTGSSGNTIYF. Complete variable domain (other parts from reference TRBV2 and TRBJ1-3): EPEVTQTPSHQVTQMGQEVILRCVPISNHLYFYWYRQILGQKVEFLVSFYNNEISEKSEIFDDQFSVERPDGSNFTLKIRSTKLEDSAMYFCASRWTGSSGNTIYFGEGSWLTVV.

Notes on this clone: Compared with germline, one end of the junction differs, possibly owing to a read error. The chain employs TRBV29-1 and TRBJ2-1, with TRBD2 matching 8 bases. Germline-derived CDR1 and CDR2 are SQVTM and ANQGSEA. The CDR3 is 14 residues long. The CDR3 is CSVKDGGAFNEQFF. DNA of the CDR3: TGCAGCGTTAAAGACGGGGGGGCCTTCAATGAGCAGTTCTTC.

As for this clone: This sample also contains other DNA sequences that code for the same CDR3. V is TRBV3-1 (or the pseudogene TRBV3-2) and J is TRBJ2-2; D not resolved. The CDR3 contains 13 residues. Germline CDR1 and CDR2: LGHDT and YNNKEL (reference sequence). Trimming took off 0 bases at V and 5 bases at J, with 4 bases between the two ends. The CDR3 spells CASSQDLTGELFF. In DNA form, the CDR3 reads TGTGCCAGCAGCCAAGATCTGACCGGGGAGCTGTTTTTT.

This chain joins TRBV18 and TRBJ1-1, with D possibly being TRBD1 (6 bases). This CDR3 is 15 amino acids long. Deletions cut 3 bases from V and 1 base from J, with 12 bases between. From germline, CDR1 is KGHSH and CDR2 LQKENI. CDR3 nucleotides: TGTGCCAGCTCACCTTGGACAGCCAGGAACACTGAAGCTTTCTTT. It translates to CASSPWTARNTEAFF.

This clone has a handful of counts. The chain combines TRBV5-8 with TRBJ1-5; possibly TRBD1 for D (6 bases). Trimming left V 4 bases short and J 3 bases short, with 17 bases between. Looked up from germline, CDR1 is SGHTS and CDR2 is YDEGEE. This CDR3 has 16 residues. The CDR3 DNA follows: TGTGCCAGCAGCCCAGACGGGGGGCGAGTCAATCAGCCCCAGCATTTT. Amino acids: CASSPDGGRVNQPQHF.

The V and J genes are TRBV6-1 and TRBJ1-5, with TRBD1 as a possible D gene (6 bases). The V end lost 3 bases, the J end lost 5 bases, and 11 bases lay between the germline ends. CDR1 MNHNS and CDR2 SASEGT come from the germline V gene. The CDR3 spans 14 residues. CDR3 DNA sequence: TGTGCCAGCAGTGAGAGGCCAGGGGATCAGCCCCAGCATTTT. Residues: CASSERPGDQPQHF.

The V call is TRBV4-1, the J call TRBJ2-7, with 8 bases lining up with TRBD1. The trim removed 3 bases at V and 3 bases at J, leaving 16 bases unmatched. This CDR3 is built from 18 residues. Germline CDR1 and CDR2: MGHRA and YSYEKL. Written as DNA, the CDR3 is TGCGCCAGCAGCCAGGGCCCGGGACAGGCCGAGGGGAACTACGAGCAGTACTTC. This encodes CASSQGPGQAEGNYEQYF.

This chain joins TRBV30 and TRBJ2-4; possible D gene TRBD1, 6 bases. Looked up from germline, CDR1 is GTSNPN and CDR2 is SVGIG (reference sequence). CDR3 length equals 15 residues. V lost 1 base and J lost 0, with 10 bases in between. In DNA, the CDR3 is TGTGCCTGGAGTGCAGGGGCGCTAGCCAAAAACATTCAGTACTTC. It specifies CAWSAGALAKNIQYF.

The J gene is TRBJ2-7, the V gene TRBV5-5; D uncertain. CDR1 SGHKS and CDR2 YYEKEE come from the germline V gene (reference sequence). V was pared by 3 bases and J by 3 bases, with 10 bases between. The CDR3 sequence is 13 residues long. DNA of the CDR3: TGTGCCAGCAGCTGGGTGGGCAGCTACGAGCAGTACTTC. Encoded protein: CASSWVGSYEQYF.

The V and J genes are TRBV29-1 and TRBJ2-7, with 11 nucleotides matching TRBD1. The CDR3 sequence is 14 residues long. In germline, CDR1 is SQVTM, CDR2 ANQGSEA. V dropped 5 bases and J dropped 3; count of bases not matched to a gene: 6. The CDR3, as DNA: TGCAGCGTTTCAAGGACAGGGGGCGGCTACGAGCAGTACTTC. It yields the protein CSVSRTGGGYEQYF.

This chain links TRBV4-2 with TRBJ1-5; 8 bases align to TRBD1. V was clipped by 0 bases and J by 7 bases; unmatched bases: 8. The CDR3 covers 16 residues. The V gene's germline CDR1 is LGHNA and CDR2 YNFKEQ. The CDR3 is CASSQELRTGIQPQHF. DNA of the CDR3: TGTGCCAGCAGCCAAGAGTTAAGGACAGGGATCCAGCCCCAGCATTTT.

CDR3 in DNA: TGTGCCAGCAAACCCATCACAGGGTTAGACACCGGGGAGCTGTTTTTT. Residues: CASKPITGLDTGELFF. The chain recombines TRBV11-1 with TRBJ2-2; the D gene is possibly TRBD1 (6 bases). The CDR3 extends over 16 amino acids. The V gene's germline CDR1 is SGHAT and CDR2 FQDESV (reference sequence). Trimming took 7 bases from V and 3 from J, leaving 18 bases between them.

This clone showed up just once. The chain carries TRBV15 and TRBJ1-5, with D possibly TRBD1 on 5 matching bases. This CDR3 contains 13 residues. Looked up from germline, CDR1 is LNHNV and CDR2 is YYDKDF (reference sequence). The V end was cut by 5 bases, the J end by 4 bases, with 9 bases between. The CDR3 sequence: CATSAEGNQPQHF. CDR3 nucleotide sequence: TGTGCCACCAGCGCGGAGGGGAATCAGCCCCAGCATTTT.